This T cell receptor (beta chain) was sequenced during a study of post-analysis software for immune sequencing data. The overall study: Included courses were relapsing-remitting and secondary progressive multiple sclerosis; progressive-relapsing multiple sclerosis was also included. Findings and caveats of the study: Clustering by F measure revealed strong co-clustering among samples prepared together in one batch. Elevated frequency relative to controls characterized four or five TRBV segments in patients, TRBV5-6, TRBV5-1 and TRBV20-1 among them. In multiple sclerosis, normalized Chao1 diversity was significantly below that of controls.

To note about this clonotype: Its antigen is undetermined.

Unmatched junction bases numbered 3, after V lost 4 bases and J lost 14 bases. The CDR3 runs to 10 residues. Germline V gene sequence: CDR1 SQVTM, CDR2 ANQGSEA. Built from TCR beta cDNA, the libraries had unique molecular identifiers in them. T cells, roughly 1 to 10 million of them, yielded 500,000 or so cDNA molecules. Via MiXCR, TCRdb re-called the PCR reads, giving one row per CDR3 protein. Counted here are under 900,000 distinct CDR3 sequences, under 70% occurring once; the ten biggest clones make up under 6%. The TCR was taken from a girl aged 10 to 17 with multiple sclerosis. The chain employs TRBV29-1 and TRBJ2-1; 9 bases line up with TRBD1. The sample comprised blood. The CDR3 is CSVGWDREFF. The CDR3 DNA follows: TGCAGCGTTGGGTGGGACAGGGAGTTCTTC.